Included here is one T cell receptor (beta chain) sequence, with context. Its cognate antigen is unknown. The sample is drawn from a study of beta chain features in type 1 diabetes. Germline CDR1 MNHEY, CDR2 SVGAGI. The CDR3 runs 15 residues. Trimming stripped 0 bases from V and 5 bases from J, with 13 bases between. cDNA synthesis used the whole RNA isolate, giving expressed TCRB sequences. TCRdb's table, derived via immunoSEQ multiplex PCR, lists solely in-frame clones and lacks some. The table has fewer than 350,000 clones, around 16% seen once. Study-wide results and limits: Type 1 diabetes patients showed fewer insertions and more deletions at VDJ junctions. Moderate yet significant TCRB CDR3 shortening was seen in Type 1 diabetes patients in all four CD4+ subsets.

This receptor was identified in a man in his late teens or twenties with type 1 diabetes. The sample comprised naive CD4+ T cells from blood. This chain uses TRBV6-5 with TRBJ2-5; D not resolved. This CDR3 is CASSYSANPRETQYF. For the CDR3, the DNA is TGTGCCAGCAGTTACTCAGCAAACCCCCGGGAGACCCAGTACTTC.